This T cell receptor beta chain is drawn from a study of brain metastases from non-small cell lung cancer. Findings of the study overall: TCR repertoires overlapped largely between brain metastases and matched primaries.

With respect to this clone: The antigen is undetermined.

The CDR3 length is 14 residues. Germline lookup yields CDR1 KGHDR and CDR2 SFDVKD. V lost 6 bases and J 4 bases, leaving 12 bases between the germline ends. Sequencing was performed with immunoSEQ multiplex PCR; in TCRdb, only in-frame clones are kept and a portion is missing. Of over 12,000 clones detected, around 81% appear once; the ten largest clones hold roughly 7.5%. J is TRBJ2-1 and V is TRBV24-1; D might be TRBD1 (6 bases). This TCR derives from a donor at least 40 years old with non-small cell lung cancer. Sequenced material: primary lung tumor tissue. For the CDR3, the DNA is TGTGCCACCAGTCAGACAGGACCATACAATGAGCAGTTCTTC. Amino acid sequence: CATSQTGPYNEQFF.